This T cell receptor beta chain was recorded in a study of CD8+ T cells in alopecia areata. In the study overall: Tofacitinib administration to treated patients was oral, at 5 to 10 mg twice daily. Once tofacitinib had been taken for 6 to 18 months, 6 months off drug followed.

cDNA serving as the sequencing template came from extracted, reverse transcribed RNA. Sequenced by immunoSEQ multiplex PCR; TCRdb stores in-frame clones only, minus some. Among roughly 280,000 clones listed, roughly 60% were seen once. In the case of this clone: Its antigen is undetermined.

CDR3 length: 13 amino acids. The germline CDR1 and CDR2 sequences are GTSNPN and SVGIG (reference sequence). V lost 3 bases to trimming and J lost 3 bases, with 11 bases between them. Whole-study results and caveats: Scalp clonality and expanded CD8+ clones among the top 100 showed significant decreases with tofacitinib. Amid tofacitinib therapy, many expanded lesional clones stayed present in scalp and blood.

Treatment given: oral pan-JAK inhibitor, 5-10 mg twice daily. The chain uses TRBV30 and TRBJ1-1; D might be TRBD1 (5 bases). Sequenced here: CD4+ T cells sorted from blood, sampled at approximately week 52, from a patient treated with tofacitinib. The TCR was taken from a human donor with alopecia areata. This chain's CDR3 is CAWRGRTHTEAFF. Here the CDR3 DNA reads TGTGCCTGGAGGGGACGTACGCACACTGAAGCTTTCTTT.